Here is one T cell receptor (beta chain) with its context. As to treatment: roughly 18 received Ad26.COV2.S at low or high dose, single or two shots; about 5 received placebo; per-sample allocation not given. Sampling happened 63 days after the first vaccine or placebo injection. Built on an Ad26 vector, the vaccine expressed Wuhan-strain SARS-CoV-2 spike. The data stem from a study of Ad26.COV2.S vaccination and SARS-CoV-2 variants. About the research overall: Ad26.COV2.S given intramuscularly, once or twice 56 days apart.

Data came from immunoSEQ multiplex PCR; TCRdb stores just in-frame clones and leaves some out. Among some 450,000 clones listed, about 92% were seen once. Germline V gene lookup returns CDR1 LGHDT and CDR2 YNNKEL (reference sequence). The CDR3 runs 16 residues. The V and J ends lost 4 bases and 3 bases, in that order; junction bases with no gene match: 8. The sequence came from a person between 18 and 65 years old who received the Ad26.COV2.S COVID-19 vaccine or a placebo. The chain carries TRBV3-1 (or the pseudogene TRBV3-2) and TRBJ2-7; TRBD2 aligns across 11 bases. Source: peripheral blood, taken in a trial of Ad26.COV2.S vaccine versus placebo. The CDR3 DNA reads as TGTGCCAGCAGCCTTTTTCCCGGGACTAGCGGCTACGAGCAGTACTTC. Translating gives CASSLFPGTSGYEQYF.